The 28 T cell receptor beta chains presented below share a single source sample, sequenced in a study of T cells in Graves' hyperthyroidism and ophthalmopathy. What was amplified from RNA transcripts were TCR beta CDR3 regions. The HTBI set primed first-round TCR CDR3 RT-PCR. Using its own MiXCR run on the multiplex PCR reads, TCRdb lists one record per CDR3 protein. Of 400,000 to 500,000 distinct CDR3 sequences listed, under 15% are singletons. The sequenced material came from blood. The receptors originated from a young man with Graves' ophthalmopathy.

This sequence joins TRBV30 and TRBJ2-1, with D hard to call. CDR1 is GTSNPN and CDR2 is SVGIG in the germline V gene (reference sequence). The CDR3 is made up of 10 amino acids. V was trimmed by 5 bases and J by 7 bases, leaving 6 bases between them. For the CDR3, the DNA is TGTGCCTGGGATTTTAATGAGCAGTTCTTC. Translation gives CAWDFNEQFF.

In the case of this clonotype: A clone one base away is much larger, so this may be a read error. The chain is built from TRBV5-1 and TRBJ2-2; 10 bases match TRBD1. The CDR3 spans 15 residues. Per germline, CDR1 SGHRS and CDR2 YFSETQ. V trimming: 0 bases; J trimming: 6 bases; junction bases outside the gene matches: 2. The CDR3 protein is CASSLVTGGSGELFF. In nucleotides, the CDR3 is TGCGCCAGCAGCTTGGTGACAGGGGGCTCCGGGGAGCTGTTTTTT.

This clonotype was seen many times. CDR3 loop: CSVRSGINEQYF. The CDR3 nucleotides are TGCAGCGTTCGATCGGGGATCAACGAGCAGTACTTC. The chain recombines TRBV29-1 with TRBJ2-7; D is possibly TRBD2 (5 bases). Germline CDR1 reads SQVTM; CDR2 reads ANQGSEA. The CDR3 sequence is 12 residues long. V was trimmed by 5 bases and J by 5 bases, leaving 13 bases between them.

This chain joins TRBV7-9 and TRBJ1-3; TRBD1 is a possible D gene (6 bases). CDR3 length: 14 amino acids. Trimming left V 5 bases short and J 7 bases short, with 15 bases between. From germline, CDR1 is SEHNR and CDR2 FQNEAQ (reference sequence). CDR3 sequence: CASSPEGGRNTIYF. As DNA, the CDR3 is TGTGCCAGCAGCCCAGAGGGGGGAAGGAACACCATATATTTT.

This clonotype has a count of ten or more. This chain connects TRBV10-3 to TRBJ2-5, with a weak D call TRBD2 (6 bases). Germline CDR1 and CDR2: ENHRY and SYGVKD. CDR3 length equals 15 residues. V dropped 6 bases and J dropped 7 bases, with 21 bases sitting between them. As DNA, the CDR3 is TGTGCCATCAGCGAGGGCGGGACGGTCGGGGTGACCCAGTACTTC. This gives the protein CAISEGGTVGVTQYF.

CDR3 nucleotide sequence: TGCAGCGTAATAGACAGGGATACCGACGAGCAGTTCTTC. Amino acids: CSVIDRDTDEQFF. The chain couples TRBV29-1 to TRBJ2-1; 7 bases are a match to TRBD1. After removal of 6 bases from V and 10 bases from J, the junction contained 12 bases not matched to a gene. The CDR3 covers 13 residues. Per the germline V gene, CDR1 is SQVTM and CDR2 is ANQGSEA.

This clonotype was picked up a small number of times. The chain combines TRBV7-9 with TRBJ1-2; the D is unclear. The CDR3 totals 16 residues. The germline V gene encodes CDR1 SEHNR and CDR2 FQNEAQ (reference sequence). With 3 bases removed from V and 4 bases from J, the gap between germline ends came to 18 bases. The CDR3 DNA reads TGTGCCAGCAGCTTCCCCACTGAGACTCTCCTCTATGGCTACACCTTC. Its protein is CASSFPTETLLYGYTF.

This clonotype appeared many times. The J gene is TRBJ1-1, the V gene TRBV4-1; TRBD1 is a possible D gene (6 bases). The germline V and J ends were trimmed by 3 bases and 1 base, with 9 bases remaining between them. The germline gives CDR1 MGHRA, CDR2 YSYEKL. The CDR3 runs 14 residues. The CDR3 DNA follows: TGCGCCAGCAGCCAGGGGGCTGAGAACACTGAAGCTTTCTTT. Protein sequence: CASSQGAENTEAFF.

With respect to this clonotype: Just one base apart from a much larger clone, this may be a read error. CDR3 bases: TGTGCCAGCAGTGACAGGGGTATTCACACTGAAGCTTCCTTT. Its protein is CASSDRGIHTEASF. The chain carries TRBV12-3 or TRBV12-4 and TRBJ1-1; 8 nucleotides agree with TRBD1. This CDR3 comprises 14 residues.

This clonotype was seen at least ten times. This chain joins TRBV5-1 and TRBJ2-1; D ambiguous. Trimming took off 0 bases at V and 4 bases at J, with 11 bases between the two ends. The CDR3 consists of 15 residues. The germline gives CDR1 SGHRS, CDR2 YFSETQ. The CDR3 region is CASSLAVGEYNEQFF. In nucleotides, the CDR3 is TGCGCCAGCAGCTTGGCCGTGGGCGAATACAATGAGCAGTTCTTC.

This clonotype turned up a few times. The chain employs TRBV7-3 and TRBJ2-6, with a possible D match to TRBD1 (5 bases). Germline V gives CDR1 SGHTA, CDR2 FQGTGA. V shed 5 bases and J shed 2 bases, with 10 bases lying between them. CDR3 size: 15 residues. The CDR3 spells CASSIRVAGANVLTF. The CDR3, as DNA: TGTGCCAGCAGCATCAGGGTTGCTGGGGCCAACGTCCTGACTTTC.

This clonotype appeared many times. The chain uses TRBV30 and TRBJ1-6; TRBD1 might be the D (5 bases). This CDR3 has 13 residues. Germline assignment: CDR1 GTSNPN and CDR2 SVGIG (reference sequence). Trimming removed 4 bases from V and 9 bases from J, with 13 bases in between. CDR3 sequence: CAWTGPWGSPLHF. The DNA for the CDR3 is TGTGCCTGGACGGGGCCGTGGGGTTCACCCCTCCACTTT. The variable domain in full, with the rest retrieved from reference TRBV30 and TRBJ1-6, is SQTIHQWPATLVQPVGSPLSLECTVEGTSNPNLYWYRQAAGRGLQLLFYSVGIGQISSEVPQNLSASRPQDRQFILSSKKLLLSDSGFYLCAWTGPWGSPLHFGNGTRLTVT.

This clonotype was recorded at least ten times. CDR3 bases: TGTGCCAGCAGCTTAGTTTTCGGGGGAACAGGCGTCTATGGCTACACCTTC. Translation gives CASSLVFGGTGVYGYTF. V and J are TRBV13 and TRBJ1-2; tentatively, D is TRBD1 (5 bases). The CDR3 runs 17 residues. From germline, CDR1 is PRHDT and CDR2 FYEKMQ (reference sequence). V lost 1 base, J lost 4 bases, and 19 bases lay in between.

This clonotype has a count of ten or more. V is TRBV3-1 and J is TRBJ2-5; D unresolved. This CDR3 region has 13 residues. Trimming cost V 6 bases and J 2 bases, with 10 bases left between them. From germline, CDR1 is LGHDT and CDR2 YNNKEL (reference sequence). This CDR3 reads CASSRTEQETQYF. The CDR3 region has the DNA TGTGCCAGCAGTCGGACCGAGCAAGAGACCCAGTACTTC.

In DNA, the CDR3 is TGTGCCAGCTCACCAAGGGAGGGGAGAGAAAAACTGTTTTTT. It codes for CASSPREGREKLFF. The chain recombines TRBV18 with TRBJ1-4, with a tentative D call TRBD1 (5 bases). The CDR3 is 14 amino acids. In germline, CDR1 is KGHSH, CDR2 LQKENI. The V gene lost 2 bases and the J gene lost 8 bases, with 12 bases spanning the gap.

The chain links TRBV7-3 to TRBJ2-3; the match to TRBD1 covers 7 bases. CDR1 is SGHTA and CDR2 is FQGTGA in the germline V gene. The CDR3 spans 14 residues. The junction had 7 bases not matched to a gene; V was cut back by 2 bases and J by 8 bases. CDR3: CASSLGQVLGTQYF. CDR3 nucleotides: TGTGCCAGCAGCTTAGGACAGGTCTTGGGTACGCAGTATTTT.

This clonotype was counted at least ten times. The gene calls are TRBV5-1 and TRBJ1-2, with 7 bases lining up with TRBD1. The CDR3 extends over 12 amino acids. The germline V gene has CDR1 SGHRS and CDR2 YFSETQ. Unmatched junction bases numbered 4, after V lost 5 bases and J lost 6 bases. The CDR3, as DNA: TGCGCCAGCAGGGGACAGTCCAATGGCTACACCTTC. This codes for CASRGQSNGYTF.

This clonotype was detected many times. The genes are TRBV6-6 and TRBJ2-3; the D call may be TRBD1 or TRBD2 (5 bases each). The V and J ends lost 0 bases and 2 bases respectively, with 9 bases between them. The CDR3 consists of 15 residues. Germline V gene data show CDR1 as MNHNY and CDR2 as SVGAGI (reference sequence). This chain's CDR3 is CASSYSWDDTDTQYF. The CDR3 coding sequence is TGTGCCAGCAGTTACTCTTGGGACGACACAGATACGCAGTATTTT.

This clonotype was seen many times. The chain joins TRBV5-6 to TRBJ2-5; tentatively, D is TRBD1 or TRBD2 (5 bases each). Germline CDR1 and CDR2: SGHDT and YYEEEE. The CDR3 runs to 15 residues. Between the trimmed V and J ends, which lost 3 bases and 1 base, there was a span of 13 bases. CDR3 loop: CASSSPGGGQETQYF. CDR3 bases: TGTGCCAGCAGCTCCCCGGGTGGGGGCCAAGAGACCCAGTACTTC.

This clonotype was counted at least ten times. The chain combines TRBV6-2 or TRBV6-3 with TRBJ2-1; D uncertain. The germline V gene encodes CDR1 MNHEY and CDR2 SVGEGT. V lost 0 bases and J lost 4, with 7 bases in between. The CDR3 length is 14 residues. The CDR3 spells CASSYSGRYNEQFF. DNA for the CDR3: TGTGCCAGCAGTTACTCAGGACGATACAATGAGCAGTTCTTC.

This clonotype was counted ten times or more. The chain combines TRBV6-1 with TRBJ1-5, with TRBD1 matching over 7 bases. CDR3 size: 14 residues. In germline, CDR1 is MNHNS, CDR2 SASEGT. J gave up 3 bases and V 4 bases, and 3 bases lay outside the gene matches. In nucleotides, the CDR3 is TGTGCCAGCAGTGGCAGGGGGTTCAATCAGCCCCAGCATTTT. Its protein product is CASSGRGFNQPQHF.

This clonotype appeared many times. The chain carries TRBV9 and TRBJ1-2; possibly TRBD1 for D (5 bases). This CDR3 region has 14 residues. The germline CDR1 and CDR2 sequences are SGDLS and YYNGEE. V dropped 2 bases and J dropped 4 bases, with 12 bases sitting between them. CDR3 DNA: TGTGCCAGCAGCGTTAGCCAGGGTAGCTATGGCTACACCTTC. Translation: CASSVSQGSYGYTF.

The table lists this clonotype with a few counts. This sequence joins TRBV29-1 and TRBJ2-7; TRBD2 is a possible D gene (6 bases). The CDR3 extends over 15 amino acids. Trimming stripped 0 bases from V and 2 bases from J, with 14 bases between. The germline V gene encodes CDR1 SQVTM and CDR2 ANQGSEA. The CDR3 DNA reads as TGCAGCGTTGAAGAATCCAGGGAGGAAACCTACGAGCAGTACTTC. It codes for CSVEESREETYEQYF.

This clonotype has a count of ten or more. The chain is built from TRBV6-4 and TRBJ2-3, with D perhaps TRBD2 (5 bases). Germline V gene lookup returns CDR1 MRHNA and CDR2 SNTAGT. The CDR3 has 15 amino acids. V dropped 6 bases and J dropped 1 base, with 14 bases sitting between them. The CDR3 protein is CASSPDSRGTDTQYF. DNA of the CDR3: TGTGCCAGCAGCCCCGACTCGAGGGGCACAGATACGCAGTATTTT.

This clonotype was counted at least ten times. CDR3 DNA sequence: TGTGCCAGCAGTACCCGAGCGGGAGGGGGAGAGACCCAGTACTTC. Encoded protein: CASSTRAGGGETQYF. The V gene is TRBV27, the J gene TRBJ2-5; 10 positions agree with TRBD2. Germline V gives CDR1 MNHEY, CDR2 SMNVEV (reference sequence). This CDR3 has 15 amino acids. J lost 4 bases, V lost 5 bases, and 7 bases had no gene match.

This sequence joins TRBV9 and TRBJ2-1; 11 bases align to TRBD2. Germline V gene lookup returns CDR1 SGDLS and CDR2 YYNGEE. The CDR3 sequence is 19 residues long. V lost 0 bases to trimming and J lost 2 bases; unmatched junction nucleotides: 10. The CDR3 bases are TGTGCCAGCAGCGTAGAGGCTAGCGGGAGGTTTAGGGCCTACAATGAGCAGTTCTTC. It is translated as CASSVEASGRFRAYNEQFF.

This clonotype was counted many times. This chain joins TRBV20-1 and TRBJ1-3; D gene uncertain. Germline CDR1 reads DFQATT; CDR2 reads SNEGSKA (reference sequence). The CDR3 covers 13 residues. Trimming removed 3 bases from V and 0 bases from J, with 6 bases in between. For the CDR3, the DNA is TGCAGTGCTAGTGAACACTCTGGAAACACCATATATTTT. Amino acids: CSASEHSGNTIYF.

This clonotype occurred many times. The chain links TRBV12-3 or TRBV12-4 to TRBJ2-3, with 7 bases aligning to TRBD2. With 2 bases clipped from V and 4 bases from J, the junction kept 6 bases outside the gene matches. The CDR3 sequence is 15 residues long. CDR3 nucleotide sequence: TGTGCCAGCAGTTTAAATGCGGGAGATGCAGATACGCAGTATTTT. As protein: CASSLNAGDADTQYF.